These T cell receptor beta chains were read from a single sample in a study. One entry per CDR3 protein, called by TCRdb with MiXCR from the RT-PCR reads. The sample carries 550,000 to 750,000 distinct CDR3 sequences, around 14% recorded once. What was sequenced was memory CD4+ T cells from blood. The receptors come from a female donor in good health, serving as a healthy control. The CDR3 runs from the conserved cysteine through the conserved F or W. D genes are given only for firm matches. The size of a clone is reported for some rows only, either as once, few or many, or as a class for expanded clones.

TRBV20-1	NA	TRBJ2-1	many	CSARALANEQFF	TGCAGTGCTAGAGCTCTAGCCAATGAGCAGTTCTTC
TRBV20-1	TRBD2	TRBJ2-5	few	CSAFPSGSTQYF	TGCAGTGCCTTCCCTAGCGGGAGCACCCAGTACTTC
TRBV6-2/TRBV6-3	NA	TRBJ2-7	few	CASSYRTVALLAEQYF	TGTGCCAGCAGTTACAGGACGGTAGCTCTGCTCGCCGAGCAGTACTTC
TRBV7-2	TRBD1	TRBJ1-6	NA	CASSFDRGSPLHF	TGTGCCAGCAGCTTCGACAGGGGTTCACCCCTCCACTTT
TRBV20-1	NA	TRBJ2-7	many	CSAIDRPGGEQYF	TGCAGTGCTATAGACAGGCCGGGAGGCGAGCAGTACTTC
TRBV11-1	NA	TRBJ2-1	NA	CASSLSGTYAYNEQFF	TGTGCCAGCAGCTTATCCGGGACGTATGCATACAATGAGCAGTTCTTC
TRBV3-1	NA	TRBJ1-2	few	CASSQGPGPGYTF	TGTGCCAGCAGCCAAGGTCCAGGCCCTGGCTACACCTTC
TRBV6-1	NA	TRBJ2-3	NA	CASSSYPNTQYF	TGTGCCAGCAGCTCGTACCCAAATACGCAGTATTTT
TRBV5-5	NA	TRBJ1-1	few	CASSYVGDTEAFF	TGTGCCAGCAGCTATGTGGGGGACACTGAAGCTTTCTTT
TRBV12-5	NA	TRBJ2-3	few	CASCLGGGRLDTQYF	TGTGCTAGTTGTTTGGGAGGGGGCCGCCTGGATACGCAGTATTTT
TRBV7-2	NA	TRBJ2-3	few	CASRQSADTQYF	TGTGCCAGCAGGCAGAGCGCAGATACGCAGTATTTT
TRBV20-1	TRBD2	TRBJ2-3	many	CSATSLAASTDTQYF	TGCAGTGCTACTTCCCTAGCGGCTAGCACAGATACGCAGTATTTT
TRBV3-2	NA	TRBJ2-1	NA	CASSQDFGLDEQFF	TGTGCCAGCAGCCAAGATTTTGGCCTGGATGAGCAGTTCTTC
TRBV20-1	TRBD2	TRBJ2-1	NA	CSRKGLADNEQFF	TGCAGTCGAAAAGGACTAGCGGACAATGAGCAGTTCTTC
TRBV5-1	TRBD1	TRBJ2-3	many	CASSLGDRGSTDTQYF	TGCGCCAGCAGCTTGGGGGACAGGGGGAGCACAGATACGCAGTATTTT
TRBV7-9	NA	TRBJ2-7	NA	CASSLFSGVNYEQYF	TGTGCCAGCAGCTTATTTTCCGGGGTAAACTACGAGCAGTACTTC
TRBV5-1	TRBD1	TRBJ2-7	NA	CASSEHRGQSYEQYF	TGCGCCAGCAGCGAACACAGGGGACAATCCTACGAGCAGTACTTC
TRBV20-1	NA	TRBJ1-5	many	CSASPYNQPQHF	TGCAGTGCTAGCCCCTACAATCAGCCCCAGCATTTT
TRBV15	NA	TRBJ1-4	NA	CATSRPTNEKLFF	TGTGCCACCAGCCGTCCCACTAATGAAAAACTGTTTTTT
TRBV24-1	NA	TRBJ2-3	few	CATSDHPGRSDTQYF	TGTGCCACCAGTGATCACCCTGGGAGATCAGATACGCAGTATTTT
TRBV15	NA	TRBJ2-1	NA	CATSRVAGISGHEQFF	TGTGCCACCAGCAGAGTAGCCGGAATATCGGGGCATGAGCAGTTCTTC
TRBV3-1	TRBD1	TRBJ1-2	NA	CASRPVGTGLGYTF	TGTGCCAGCAGGCCCGTGGGGACAGGGCTCGGCTACACCTTC
TRBV4-3	NA	TRBJ2-1	few	CASSQDGFPGSEQFF	TGCGCCAGCAGCCAAGATGGGTTCCCCGGGAGTGAGCAGTTCTTC
TRBV6-5	NA	TRBJ2-7	many	CASSYSSSHYEQYF	TGTGCCAGCAGTTACTCTTCGTCCCACTACGAGCAGTACTTC
TRBV24-1	NA	TRBJ1-1	many	CATSDPRRGTEAFF	TGTGCCACCAGTGATCCAAGGAGAGGGACTGAAGCTTTCTTT
TRBV24-1	NA	TRBJ2-1	few	CATSAGYFTDYNEQFF	TGTGCCACCAGTGCAGGGTATTTTACAGACTACAATGAGCAGTTCTTC
TRBV20-1	TRBD2	TRBJ2-3	few	CSARDSRLAGPGVTDTQYF	TGCAGTGCTAGAGATTCGAGACTAGCGGGCCCGGGGGTGACAGATACGCAGTATTTT
TRBV29-1	NA	TRBJ2-5	many	CSVPRVGETQYF	TGCAGCGTTCCCAGGGTTGGAGAGACCCAGTACTTC
TRBV27	TRBD2	TRBJ2-7	NA	CASRLITSGIYEQYF	TGTGCCAGCAGACTAATCACTAGCGGGATCTACGAGCAGTACTTC
TRBV30	NA	TRBJ2-7	NA	CAWSVGTYEQYF	TGTGCCTGGAGTGTAGGGACCTACGAGCAGTACTTC
TRBV15	NA	TRBJ1-4	NA	CATSRPRAGDSEKLFF	TGTGCCACCAGCAGACCGCGAGCGGGGGACTCTGAAAAACTGTTTTTT
TRBV5-1	NA	TRBJ1-1	many	CASSPGTLGARAFF	TGCGCCAGCAGCCCCGGGACATTGGGAGCTCGAGCTTTCTTT
TRBV9	NA	TRBJ2-7	few	CASSAMARDYEQYF	TGTGCCAGCAGCGCAATGGCCCGTGACTACGAGCAGTACTTC
TRBV9	NA	TRBJ2-1	NA	CASSVGSFSYNEQFF	TGTGCCAGCAGCGTTGGCAGTTTCTCCTACAATGAGCAGTTCTTC
TRBV29-1	NA	TRBJ2-1	many	CSVEEGQGRNEQFF	TGCAGCGTTGAAGAAGGGCAGGGACGTAATGAGCAGTTCTTC
TRBV5-5	NA	TRBJ2-5	few	CASSSEPVQETQYF	TGTGCCAGCAGCTCGGAACCAGTCCAAGAGACCCAGTACTTC
TRBV20-1	TRBD1	TRBJ1-5	NA	CRNRGSNQPQHF	TGCAGGAACAGGGGTAGCAATCAGCCCCAGCATTTT
TRBV20-1	NA	TRBJ1-2	many	CSASHPGLGGYTF	TGCAGTGCTAGTCACCCGGGACTAGGGGGCTACACCTTC
TRBV9	TRBD2	TRBJ2-1	few	CASSGREGLGDEQFF	TGTGCCAGCAGCGGCCGGGAGGGCCTCGGCGATGAGCAGTTCTTC
TRBV7-2	NA	TRBJ2-5	NA	CASSWRDGQETQYF	TGTGCCAGCAGCTGGCGGGACGGCCAAGAGACCCAGTACTTC
TRBV6-1	TRBD2	TRBJ2-1	NA	CASSDRIAGHNEQFF	TGTGCCAGCAGTGATAGAATAGCGGGGCACAATGAGCAGTTCTTC
TRBV14	NA	TRBJ1-1	few	CASSQFSEAFF	TGTGCCAGCAGCCAATTTTCGGAAGCTTTCTTT
TRBV6-2/TRBV6-3	TRBD2	TRBJ2-1	few	CASSYGLGTNNEQFF	TGTGCCAGCAGTTATGGACTAGGAACTAACAATGAGCAGTTCTTC
TRBV20-1	TRBD1	TRBJ2-5	NA	CSAGSRTGQETQYF	TGCAGTGCGGGATCAAGGACAGGGCAAGAGACCCAGTACTTC
TRBV19	NA	TRBJ2-1	few	CASSIETTPWDEQFF	TGTGCCAGTAGTATAGAGACAACCCCCTGGGACGAGCAGTTCTTC
TRBV5-8	NA	TRBJ1-5	NA	CASSRWEEFGTESNQPQHF	TGTGCCAGCAGCAGGTGGGAAGAGTTCGGTACCGAGAGCAATCAGCCCCAGCATTTT
TRBV10-3	TRBD1	TRBJ2-4	many	CAISDDRANIQYF	TGTGCCATCAGTGACGACAGGGCAAACATTCAGTACTTC
TRBV2	NA	TRBJ2-1	NA	CASRKSGQSNEQFF	TGTGCCAGCAGGAAATCGGGACAATCTAATGAGCAGTTCTTC
TRBV7-9	TRBD2	TRBJ2-5	few	CAGSLEGTSLQETQYF	TGTGCCGGCAGCTTAGAGGGGACTAGCCTCCAAGAGACCCAGTACTTC
TRBV5-4	TRBD2	TRBJ2-1	few	CASSLSSGTSATEQFF	TGTGCCAGCAGCTTATCCTCCGGGACTAGCGCCACTGAGCAGTTCTTC
TRBV12-3/TRBV12-4	TRBD2	TRBJ2-5	few	CASTPRGLAGGGETQYF	TGTGCCAGCACCCCGAGGGGACTAGCGGGAGGGGGAGAGACCCAGTACTTC
TRBV6-2/TRBV6-3	TRBD1	TRBJ2-7	few	CASRTQQTGADEQYF	TGTGCCAGCAGAACACAACAGACAGGGGCGGACGAGCAGTACTTC
TRBV18	NA	TRBJ1-4	NA	CASSPGAENEKLFF	TGTGCCAGCTCACCGGGCGCAGAAAATGAAAAACTGTTTTTT
TRBV5-1	NA	TRBJ2-3	few	CASSLWAQGPTDTQYF	TGCGCCAGCAGCTTGTGGGCCCAGGGTCCCACAGATACGCAGTATTTT
TRBV6-6	NA	TRBJ1-3	NA	CASSYAPGGAIGNTIYF	TGTGCCAGCAGTTACGCCCCCGGGGGGGCGATTGGAAACACCATATATTTT
TRBV29-1	NA	TRBJ1-2	many	CSVSAGVSGYTF	TGCAGCGTGTCTGCAGGGGTTAGTGGCTACACCTTC
TRBV7-9	NA	TRBJ1-1	once	CASSLAQGHATEAFF	TGTGCCAGCAGCTTAGCGCAGGGGCACGCCACTGAAGCTTTCTTT
TRBV5-1	NA	TRBJ1-6	many	CASSSGHLNSPLHF	TGCGCCAGCAGCTCAGGACACCTTAATTCACCCCTCCACTTT
TRBV9	NA	TRBJ2-3	NA	CASTLAPGLGTDTQYF	TGTGCCAGCACCCTGGCGCCGGGTTTGGGCACAGATACGCAGTATTTT
TRBV5-1	NA	TRBJ2-6	NA	CASYTPDPSGANVLTF	TGCGCCAGCTATACGCCAGATCCCTCTGGGGCCAACGTCCTGACTTTC